Listed here are 7 T cell receptor beta chains from one sample, sequenced in a study of blood T cell repertoires in COVID-19. The method was immunoSEQ multiplex PCR; TCRdb's version includes in-frame clones alone and lacks a portion of them. This table holds about 290,000 clones, approximately 89% found once. Sequencing was performed on peripheral blood. These TCRs come from a woman in her thirties with COVID-19, enrolled during active disease.

The chain carries TRBV27 and TRBJ1-4; 8 bases map to TRBD1. Unmatched junction bases numbered 8, after V lost 6 bases and J lost 8 bases. The CDR3 has 14 residues. Germline-derived CDR1 and CDR2 are MNHEY and SMNVEV (reference sequence). The CDR3 DNA reads as TGTGCCAGCAGATTGCAGGGGGCGGGGGAAAAACTGTTTTTT. As protein: CASRLQGAGEKLFF.

V is TRBV27 and J is TRBJ1-1; D ambiguous. Germline V gene sequence: CDR1 MNHEY, CDR2 SMNVEV (reference sequence). This CDR3 has 14 amino acids. Trimming stripped 2 bases from V and 1 base from J, with 8 bases between. This CDR3 is CASSLGRGNTEAFF. The CDR3 DNA sequence: TGTGCCAGCAGTTTAGGCCGCGGGAACACTGAAGCTTTCTTT.

The J gene is TRBJ2-1, the V gene TRBV7-2, with 16 bases identical to TRBD2. Germline trimming cut 5 bases from V and 7 bases from J; bases unmatched to any gene: 5. CDR3 length equals 16 residues. Germline CDR1 is SGHTA and CDR2 is FQGNSA. The chain's CDR3 is CASSPGLAGGPNEQFF. CDR3 in DNA: TGTGCCAGCAGCCCGGGACTAGCGGGGGGGCCGAATGAGCAGTTCTTC. Filled out from reference TRBV7-2 and TRBJ2-1, the complete variable domain reads GAGVSQSPSNKVTEKGKDVELRCDPISGHTALYWYRQSLGQGLEFLIYFQGNSAPDKSGLPSDRFSAERTGGSVSTLTIQRTQQEDSAVYLCASSPGLAGGPNEQFFGPGTRLTVL.

This chain joins TRBV12-5 and TRBJ1-4, with TRBD1 as a possible D gene (5 bases). Between the trimmed V and J ends, which lost 0 bases and 0 bases, there was a span of 26 bases. CDR3 length: 22 residues. CDR1 and CDR2 (germline): LGHNT, FRNRAP. CDR3 nucleotides: TGTGCTAGTGGTTTGGTGGTGGGGCGGCCCTGTTGGAACTGTTCAACTAATGAAAAACTGTTTTTT. This sequence encodes CASGLVVGRPCWNCSTNEKLFF.

This clone was counted a few times. The V call is TRBV18, the J call TRBJ1-3, with TRBD1 matching 8 bases. The CDR3 spans 15 residues. Trimming cost V 3 bases and J 4 bases; bases outside gene matches: 5. Per germline, CDR1 KGHSH and CDR2 LQKENI. The CDR3 region is CASSPADRAGNTIYF. In DNA form, the CDR3 reads TGTGCCAGCTCACCGGCGGACAGGGCGGGAAACACCATATATTTT.

The chain employs TRBV4-1 and TRBJ1-2; unclear D gene. Per germline, CDR1 MGHRA and CDR2 YSYEKL. The CDR3 extends over 17 amino acids. With 0 bases removed from V and 4 bases from J, the gap between germline ends came to 18 bases. The CDR3 DNA reads as TGCGCCAGCAGCCAAGACTGGCGCTCGGGAATTGGCTATGGCTACACCTTC. This sequence encodes CASSQDWRSGIGYGYTF.

The rearrangement joins TRBV5-6 to TRBJ1-1; D is ambiguous. The V end was cut by 4 bases, the J end by 4 bases, with 17 bases between. CDR3 length: 15 amino acids. Germline V gene data show CDR1 as SGHDT and CDR2 as YYEEEE. CDR3 bases: TGTGCCAGCAGCGGCGACCCGGGTCTGAGCACTGAAGCTTTCTTT. Protein product: CASSGDPGLSTEAFF.